Listed below are T cell receptor beta chains from one sample, sequenced in a study of blood T cell repertoires in COVID-19. The method was immunoSEQ multiplex PCR; TCRdb's version includes in-frame clones alone and lacks a portion of them. The data contain roughly 180,000 clones, roughly 84% of them singletons. The sequencing sample was made of peripheral blood. These receptors all stem from a woman aged 80 or over with active or convalescent COVID-19. CDR3s include the opening cysteine and the closing phenylalanine or tryptophan. Fields, in order: J gene, V gene, clone size, D gene, CDR3 DNA, CDR3 protein. D genes are given only for firm matches. Clone size appears in some rows only: once, few, many, or a class for an expanded clone.

J gene: TRBJ1-1; V gene: TRBV9; clone size: NA; D gene: NA; CDR3 DNA: TGTGCCAGCAGCCCGCACACAACCTACACTGAAGCTTTCTTT; CDR3 protein: CASSPHTTYTEAFF
J gene: TRBJ1-1; V gene: TRBV5-4; clone size: NA; D gene: NA; CDR3 DNA: TGTGCCAGCAGCTCTCCCGGGGACTCTGATGGAAGAGCTTTCTTT; CDR3 protein: CASSSPGDSDGRAFF
J gene: TRBJ1-5; V gene: TRBV28; clone size: NA; D gene: TRBD1; CDR3 DNA: TGTGCCAGCAGGACAGGGGGCGCTGGCAATCAGCCCCAGCATTTT; CDR3 protein: CASRTGGAGNQPQHF
J gene: TRBJ2-3; V gene: TRBV11-2; clone size: NA; D gene: TRBD2; CDR3 DNA: TGTGCCAGCAGCTTAAAGGGAGGGCCGTTCGCGCAGTATTTT; CDR3 protein: CASSLKGGPFAQYF
J gene: TRBJ2-5; V gene: TRBV9; clone size: NA; D gene: TRBD1; CDR3 DNA: TGTGCCAGCAGCGCCGTGAGGGGGTCAGGGGGTTCCCAAGAGACCCAGTACTTC; CDR3 protein: CASSAVRGSGGSQETQYF
J gene: TRBJ2-7; V gene: TRBV5-1; clone size: NA; D gene: NA; CDR3 DNA: TGCGCCAGCAGCCTGGTATCCGGGAATACCTACGAGCAGTACTTC; CDR3 protein: CASSLVSGNTYEQYF
J gene: TRBJ1-6; V gene: TRBV10-3; clone size: NA; D gene: NA; CDR3 DNA: TGTGCCATCAGTGAATCGGGGTTTAGTTCACCCCTCCACTTT; CDR3 protein: CAISESGFSSPLHF
J gene: TRBJ2-1; V gene: TRBV7-3; clone size: NA; D gene: NA; CDR3 DNA: TGTGCCAGCAGCTTAACTAATTACAATGAGCAGTTCTTC; CDR3 protein: CASSLTNYNEQFF
J gene: TRBJ1-3; V gene: TRBV11-2; clone size: NA; D gene: NA; CDR3 DNA: TGTGCCAGCAGCTTAGCCCTGGGACTGGGAAACACCATATATTTT; CDR3 protein: CASSLALGLGNTIYF
J gene: TRBJ2-7; V gene: TRBV12-3/TRBV12-4; clone size: NA; D gene: NA; CDR3 DNA: TGTGCCAGCAGTTTAACAGGGACCTACGAGCAGTACTTC; CDR3 protein: CASSLTGTYEQYF
J gene: TRBJ1-2; V gene: TRBV5-1; clone size: NA; D gene: TRBD1; CDR3 DNA: TGCGCCAGCAGCGCCACAGGGGGCGATGGCTACACCTTC; CDR3 protein: CASSATGGDGYTF
J gene: TRBJ2-3; V gene: TRBV28; clone size: NA; D gene: NA; CDR3 DNA: TGTGCCAGCAGTTTAGCGGGCTTTGGCACAGATACGCAGTATTTT; CDR3 protein: CASSLAGFGTDTQYF
J gene: TRBJ1-4; V gene: TRBV2; clone size: NA; D gene: NA; CDR3 DNA: TGTGCCAGCAGAGAAAAGACAGTCGCTAATGAAAAACTGTTTTTT; CDR3 protein: CASREKTVANEKLFF
J gene: TRBJ2-7; V gene: TRBV5-4; clone size: NA; D gene: TRBD1; CDR3 DNA: TGTGCCAGCAGCTCAGCCGGGACAGCAAGCTCCTACGAGCAGTACTTC; CDR3 protein: CASSSAGTASSYEQYF
J gene: TRBJ2-2; V gene: TRBV6-4; clone size: NA; D gene: NA; CDR3 DNA: TGTGCCAGCAGTGAGGACAAGAACACCGGGGAGCTGTTTTTT; CDR3 protein: CASSEDKNTGELFF
J gene: TRBJ2-3; V gene: TRBV24-1; clone size: NA; D gene: NA; CDR3 DNA: TGTGCCACTCTAGGAGGGGGCACAGATACGCAGTATTTT; CDR3 protein: CATLGGGTDTQYF
J gene: TRBJ1-6; V gene: TRBV9; clone size: NA; D gene: NA; CDR3 DNA: TGTGCCAGCAGCGTATTGGAAGGGGCCGGTTCACCCCTCCACTTT; CDR3 protein: CASSVLEGAGSPLHF
J gene: TRBJ2-7; V gene: TRBV6-5; clone size: NA; D gene: NA; CDR3 DNA: TGTGCCAGCAGTTACCGCGGGACAGTAAGAGAGCAGTACTTC; CDR3 protein: CASSYRGTVREQYF
J gene: TRBJ1-5; V gene: TRBV6-6; clone size: NA; D gene: TRBD1; CDR3 DNA: TGTGCCAGCAACCAGGGGGCTAACCAGCCCCAGCATTTT; CDR3 protein: CASNQGANQPQHF
J gene: TRBJ2-4; V gene: TRBV6-5; clone size: NA; D gene: TRBD2; CDR3 DNA: TGTGCCAGCACTTCGGGGGGCATTCAGTACTTC; CDR3 protein: CASTSGGIQYF
J gene: TRBJ1-1; V gene: TRBV3-1/TRBV3-2; clone size: NA; D gene: NA; CDR3 DNA: TGTGCCAGCAGGGCAGGGTTGGGCACTGAAGCTTTCTTT; CDR3 protein: CASRAGLGTEAFF
J gene: TRBJ1-2; V gene: TRBV14; clone size: once; D gene: TRBD1; CDR3 DNA: TGTGCCAGCAGGGAAGACAGGGGGTTTGGCTACACCTTC; CDR3 protein: CASREDRGFGYTF
J gene: TRBJ2-3; V gene: TRBV11-2; clone size: NA; D gene: TRBD1; CDR3 DNA: TGTGCCAGCAGCTTCTTAGGGACAGGGAGCCCAGATACGCAGTATTTT; CDR3 protein: CASSFLGTGSPDTQYF
J gene: TRBJ2-7; V gene: TRBV5-4; clone size: NA; D gene: TRBD2; CDR3 DNA: TGTGCCAGCAGCCCGGGCGGGACTAGTAACTCCGAGCAGTACTTC; CDR3 protein: CASSPGGTSNSEQYF
J gene: TRBJ1-2; V gene: TRBV19; clone size: NA; D gene: TRBD1; CDR3 DNA: TGTGCCAGTAGCCGGGGACAGGGTGGATATGGCTACACCTTC; CDR3 protein: CASSRGQGGYGYTF
J gene: TRBJ2-7; V gene: TRBV6-5; clone size: NA; D gene: NA; CDR3 DNA: TGTGCCAGCAGCCTTCCAGGAGGTTCCTACGAGCAGTACTTC; CDR3 protein: CASSLPGGSYEQYF
J gene: TRBJ1-1; V gene: TRBV2; clone size: NA; D gene: NA; CDR3 DNA: TGTGCCAGCCGATACAGGACCGAAGCTTTCTTT; CDR3 protein: CASRYRTEAFF
J gene: TRBJ2-7; V gene: TRBV9; clone size: NA; D gene: TRBD1; CDR3 DNA: TGTGCCAGCAGCGCCCTGGCCTTCGGGACAGGGTTCGAGCAGTACTTC; CDR3 protein: CASSALAFGTGFEQYF
J gene: TRBJ1-5; V gene: TRBV11-2; clone size: NA; D gene: NA; CDR3 DNA: TGTGCCAGCAGCTTAGATCTAGGGGATCAGCCCCAGCATTTT; CDR3 protein: CASSLDLGDQPQHF
J gene: TRBJ1-5; V gene: TRBV9; clone size: NA; D gene: NA; CDR3 DNA: TGTGCCAGCAGCGTAGGCCCCACAGGCCTGGAGAATCAGCCCCAGCATTTT; CDR3 protein: CASSVGPTGLENQPQHF
J gene: TRBJ2-5; V gene: TRBV18; clone size: NA; D gene: TRBD2; CDR3 DNA: TGTGCCAGCTCCCCCGGGACTAGCGGGAGAGAGACCCAGTACTTC; CDR3 protein: CASSPGTSGRETQYF
J gene: TRBJ2-4; V gene: TRBV5-4; clone size: NA; D gene: TRBD1; CDR3 DNA: TGTGCCAGCAGCTTGGGGACAGGGTTTCGATACATTCAGTACTTC; CDR3 protein: CASSLGTGFRYIQYF
J gene: TRBJ2-2; V gene: TRBV3-1/TRBV3-2; clone size: NA; D gene: NA; CDR3 DNA: TGTGCCAGCAGCCACCGCCCTGACTCCTATCCCGGGGAGCTGTTTTTT; CDR3 protein: CASSHRPDSYPGELFF
J gene: TRBJ2-3; V gene: TRBV27; clone size: NA; D gene: NA; CDR3 DNA: TGTGCCAGCAGCCACGGTGGTACGCAGTATTTT; CDR3 protein: CASSHGGTQYF
J gene: TRBJ1-5; V gene: TRBV5-8; clone size: NA; D gene: NA; CDR3 DNA: TGTGCCAGCAGCTTGTATGCGGGACGGATAAATCAGCCCCAGCATTTT; CDR3 protein: CASSLYAGRINQPQHF
J gene: TRBJ2-1; V gene: TRBV7-9; clone size: NA; D gene: TRBD2; CDR3 DNA: TGTGCCAGCAGCTTAGCGCGGGGGCTAGCGGGAGTATGGAATGAGCAGTTCTTC; CDR3 protein: CASSLARGLAGVWNEQFF
J gene: TRBJ2-1; V gene: TRBV11-3; clone size: NA; D gene: NA; CDR3 DNA: TGTGCCAGCAGCTTAGATCTCACTGGTAGTTCCAATGAGCAGTTCTTC; CDR3 protein: CASSLDLTGSSNEQFF
J gene: TRBJ2-2; V gene: TRBV5-1; clone size: few; D gene: NA; CDR3 DNA: TGCGCCAGCAGCTTGTATTCAGGGTTCACCGGGGAGCTGTTTTTT; CDR3 protein: CASSLYSGFTGELFF
J gene: TRBJ2-1; V gene: TRBV27; clone size: NA; D gene: TRBD2; CDR3 DNA: TGTGCCAGCAGTTTTCGTTGGGAAGCGGGAGGGGCCTACAATGAGCAGTTCTTC; CDR3 protein: CASSFRWEAGGAYNEQFF
J gene: TRBJ1-1; V gene: TRBV27; clone size: NA; D gene: TRBD1; CDR3 DNA: TGTGCCAGCAGTTTTAGATCTGAGGGGGCCCCCCGGACTGAAGCTTTCTTT; CDR3 protein: CASSFRSEGAPRTEAFF
J gene: TRBJ1-3; V gene: TRBV6-5; clone size: NA; D gene: NA; CDR3 DNA: TGTGCCAGCAGTTACTCTAGGGGTGGGTTAAACACCATATATTTT; CDR3 protein: CASSYSRGGLNTIYF
J gene: TRBJ2-7; V gene: TRBV5-5; clone size: NA; D gene: TRBD2; CDR3 DNA: TGTGCCAGCAGCTTGTTGGGACTAGCGGGAGTTAACCACGAGCAGTACTTC; CDR3 protein: CASSLLGLAGVNHEQYF
J gene: TRBJ2-1; V gene: TRBV19; clone size: NA; D gene: TRBD1; CDR3 DNA: TGTGCCAGTAGTATCCGACAGGGTATCTATGAGCAGTTCTTC; CDR3 protein: CASSIRQGIYEQFF
J gene: TRBJ2-1; V gene: TRBV24-1; clone size: NA; D gene: TRBD2; CDR3 DNA: TGTGCCACCATCCTGAAAGGGACTAGCGGCAATGACAATGAGCAGTTCTTC; CDR3 protein: CATILKGTSGNDNEQFF
J gene: TRBJ2-7; V gene: TRBV5-6; clone size: once; D gene: TRBD1; CDR3 DNA: TGTGCCAGCAGCTTGGGACAGGGGGCCTACGAGCAGTACTTC; CDR3 protein: CASSLGQGAYEQYF
J gene: TRBJ2-3; V gene: TRBV2; clone size: NA; D gene: NA; CDR3 DNA: TGTGCCAGCAGTGCCCCGTCGGGAGAGGCAGATACGCAGTATTTT; CDR3 protein: CASSAPSGEADTQYF
J gene: TRBJ1-2; V gene: TRBV2; clone size: once; D gene: TRBD1; CDR3 DNA: TGTGCCAGCAGTGAACCTACAGGGGGCGGCTATGGCTACACCTTC; CDR3 protein: CASSEPTGGGYGYTF
J gene: TRBJ2-1; V gene: TRBV4-1; clone size: NA; D gene: TRBD2; CDR3 DNA: TGCGCCAGCAGCCGGAGGGCTAGCGGATCCAATGAGCAGTTCTTC; CDR3 protein: CASSRRASGSNEQFF
J gene: TRBJ2-1; V gene: TRBV6-6; clone size: NA; D gene: NA; CDR3 DNA: TGTGCCAGCAGCAGCGGTAGCTCCTACAATGAGCAGTTCTTC; CDR3 protein: CASSSGSSYNEQFF
J gene: TRBJ2-1; V gene: TRBV28; clone size: NA; D gene: TRBD1; CDR3 DNA: TGTGCCAGCAGTTTAAATGAGGCAGGGGGTTATGAGCAGTTCTTC; CDR3 protein: CASSLNEAGGYEQFF
J gene: TRBJ2-1; V gene: TRBV25-1; clone size: NA; D gene: NA; CDR3 DNA: TGTGCCAGCAGTGAATACAGGGGTCCCTACGGTGAGCAGTTCTTC; CDR3 protein: CASSEYRGPYGEQFF
J gene: TRBJ2-7; V gene: TRBV2; clone size: NA; D gene: NA; CDR3 DNA: TGTGCCAGCACTCAACAGGGTACGGCCTACGAGCAGTACTTC; CDR3 protein: CASTQQGTAYEQYF
J gene: TRBJ1-6; V gene: TRBV4-1; clone size: NA; D gene: NA; CDR3 DNA: TGCGCCAGCAGCCAAGACGGACAATATAATTCACCCCTCCACTTT; CDR3 protein: CASSQDGQYNSPLHF
J gene: TRBJ2-2; V gene: TRBV27; clone size: NA; D gene: NA; CDR3 DNA: TGTGCCAGCAGTTTGACCCGGGACGGGGAGCTGTTTTTT; CDR3 protein: CASSLTRDGELFF